Listed here is a single TCR beta chain. The antigen is undetermined. The data originate from a study of shared clonotypes between healthy human individuals. Study-wide results and caveats: It was anticipated that sequencing depth would influence how many clonotypes donors shared.

The CDR3 has 16 residues. The trim removed 4 bases at V and 2 bases at J, leaving 6 bases unmatched. Germline CDR1 and CDR2: MDHEN and SYDVKM. Several immunoSEQ 96-well plates shared each subset's DNA, each plate a replicate. Profiled with immunoSEQ multiplex PCR; TCRdb holds only in-frame clones, not every one. The sample carries 450,000 to 500,000 clones, about 80% recorded once. The rearrangement joins TRBV28 to TRBJ2-3; 10 bases line up with TRBD2. Sequencing used PBMCs. This TCR was recovered from a woman aged 40 to 55 in good health. Some clones in this sample may be carry-over from other donors' samples. The CDR3 DNA sequence: TGTGCCAGCAGTTCGCCCGGGACTAGCGTCACAGATACGCAGTATTTT. Its translation is CASSSPGTSVTDTQYF.